These 17 T cell receptor beta chains were sequenced from one sample in a study of blood T cells in healthy people across ages. For the second PCR, which ran for about 6 to 11 cycles, a sample-barcoded 5' primer and a J-beta primer mix were used. Each CDR3 protein gets one entry after TCRdb re-called the 5' RACE reads with MiXCR. The repertoire holds some 1.6 million distinct CDR3 sequences, with roughly 32% as singletons. The specimen sequenced was blood. The receptors were gathered from a woman aged 25 to 39 in good health.

The chain has TRBV10-3 and TRBJ2-7; D call uncertain. Germline V gene data show CDR1 as ENHRY and CDR2 as SYGVKD. V was clipped by 6 bases and J by 6 bases, with 9 bases between them. The CDR3 has 11 residues. The CDR3 DNA reads TGTGCCATCAGAACAGCTAGCGAGCAGTACTTC. Its translation: CAIRTASEQYF.

The CDR3 DNA reads as TGCGCCAGCAGCCTCACTCCAAAGGACAACTATGGCTACACCTTC. Amino acids: CASSLTPKDNYGYTF. The rearrangement links TRBV5-1 to TRBJ1-2; no reliable D call. This CDR3 contains 15 residues. V was shortened by 4 bases and J by 2 bases, with 15 bases between the two germline ends. The germline V gene encodes CDR1 SGHRS and CDR2 YFSETQ. Using reference TRBV5-1 and TRBJ1-2 for the parts outside the CDR3, the full variable domain is KAGVTQTPRYLIKTRGQQVTLSCSPISGHRSVSWYQQTPGQGLQFLFEYFSETQRNKGNFPGRFSGRQFSNSRSEMNVSTLELGDSALYLCASSLTPKDNYGYTFGSGTRLTVV.

The chain uses TRBV9 and TRBJ2-2; D gene unclear. Trimming pared 1 base from V and 0 bases from J, leaving 19 bases between. From germline, CDR1 is SGDLS and CDR2 YYNGEE. The CDR3 totals 19 residues. The CDR3 nucleotides are TGTGCCAGCAGCGTATATCCGTCAGGTATGCAGGCGAACACCGGGGAGCTGTTTTTT. Translating it yields CASSVYPSGMQANTGELFF.

The chain combines TRBV3-1 with TRBJ2-1; no firm D call. From germline, CDR1 is LGHDT and CDR2 YNNKEL (reference sequence). CDR3 length: 15 residues. The V end lost 4 bases, the J end lost 7 bases, and 17 bases lay between the germline ends. The CDR3 protein is CASSRLAAGRNEQFF. CDR3 DNA: TGTGCCAGCAGCCGACTTGCGGCCGGGCGGAATGAGCAGTTCTTC.

Points on this clonotype: At one end, the junction sequence differs from germline, possibly due to a read error. The chain joins TRBV14 to TRBJ2-1; 9 positions agree with TRBD2. Germline-derived CDR1 and CDR2 are SGHDN and FVKESK. This CDR3 has 15 amino acids. CDR3 loop: CAGSLLREGRNEQFF. CDR3 nucleotides: TGTGCCGGCAGCCTATTGCGGGAGGGACGGAATGAGCAGTTCTTC.

This clonotype was recorded a few times. The chain recombines TRBV4-1 with TRBJ1-2, with D possibly TRBD1 on 5 matching bases. The V end lost 0 bases, the J end lost 1 base, and 12 bases lay between the germline ends. The CDR3 totals 16 residues. Germline V gene lookup returns CDR1 MGHRA and CDR2 YSYEKL. The CDR3 sequence: CASSQDLWGLNYGYTF. The CDR3 DNA reads as TGCGCCAGCAGCCAAGATCTTTGGGGACTTAACTATGGCTACACCTTC.

The chain uses TRBV12-3 or TRBV12-4 and TRBJ2-2; tentative D call: TRBD2 (5 bases). The CDR3 is 16 amino acids. Between the trimmed V and J ends, which lost 1 base and 1 base, there was a span of 10 bases. This CDR3 is CASSLGLALNTGELFF. The CDR3, as DNA: TGTGCCAGCAGTTTAGGGCTAGCCTTGAACACCGGGGAGCTGTTTTTT.

The chain is built from TRBV20-1 and TRBJ2-1; 7 bases are a match to TRBD2. This CDR3 comprises 15 residues. Germline V gene data show CDR1 as DFQATT and CDR2 as SNEGSKA (reference sequence). V dropped 3 bases and J dropped 0; count of bases not matched to a gene: 5. The CDR3 protein is CSASTSENSYNEQFF. CDR3 nucleotides: TGCAGTGCTAGTACTAGCGAAAACTCCTACAATGAGCAGTTCTTC.

The rearrangement joins TRBV12-3 or TRBV12-4 to TRBJ2-1; 8 nucleotides line up with TRBD2. The V segment lost 3 bases and the J segment 9 bases; nucleotides outside the gene matches: 4. There are 13 residues in the CDR3. CDR3 residues: CASSFAAGVEQFF. The DNA of the CDR3 is TGTGCCAGCAGTTTTGCAGCGGGAGTTGAGCAGTTCTTC.

This rearrangement joins TRBV10-3 to TRBJ2-7; 7 bases are a match to TRBD1. Germline CDR1 ENHRY, CDR2 SYGVKD. The CDR3 runs to 15 residues. The V and J ends lost 3 bases and 3 bases, in that order; junction bases with no gene match: 8. Written as DNA, the CDR3 is TGTGCCATCAGTGAATCCCCGGGACAGAACTACGAGCAGTACTTC. It codes for CAISESPGQNYEQYF.

V is TRBV24-1 and J is TRBJ2-7; 7 nucleotides align to TRBD2. Per germline, CDR1 KGHDR and CDR2 SFDVKD. The ends lost 9 bases at V and 3 bases at J; junction bases unmatched: 10. CDR3 length: 14 amino acids. The CDR3 spells CATSGGPMRYEQYF. CDR3 DNA sequence: TGTGCCACCTCGGGGGGACCGATGCGCTACGAGCAGTACTTC.

In nucleotides, the CDR3 is TGCAGTGCTGACACAGGGGAAGATACGCAGTATTTT. Translating it yields CSADTGEDTQYF. The genes are TRBV20-1 and TRBJ2-3; 7 bases match TRBD1. The CDR3 contains 12 residues. Germline V gene sequence: CDR1 DFQATT, CDR2 SNEGSKA (reference sequence). Trimming cost V 5 bases and J 5 bases; bases outside gene matches: 4.

This clonotype came up a few times. V gene TRBV2 combines with J gene TRBJ2-3, with 9 bases lining up with TRBD2. Germline values: CDR1 SNHLY, CDR2 FYNNEI. The CDR3 contains 14 residues. The ends lost 11 bases at V and 0 bases at J; junction bases unmatched: 6. For the CDR3, the DNA is TGTGCCGGCGGGAGGGGGCCCAGCACAGATACGCAGTATTTT. Translated, it gives CAGGRGPSTDTQYF.

This clonotype was picked up a small number of times. This rearrangement joins TRBV4-1 to TRBJ2-3; D is uncertain. The CDR3 loop spans 15 amino acids. CDR1 is MGHRA and CDR2 is YSYEKL in the germline V gene. Trimming removed 3 bases at V and 0 bases at J, with 10 bases between. The CDR3 nucleotides read TGCGCCAGCAGCCAGATGCGCGGTAGCACAGATACGCAGTATTTT. Translation gives CASSQMRGSTDTQYF.

This clonotype was found many times. The V call is TRBV20-1, the J call TRBJ1-4, with a possible D match to TRBD1 (6 bases). V gave up 4 bases and J gave up 5 bases, with 14 bases separating them. CDR1 is DFQATT and CDR2 is SNEGSKA in the germline V gene (reference sequence). The CDR3 covers 14 residues. CDR3 in DNA: TGCAGTGCTACCCACTGGAGGGGGAATGAAAAACTGTTTTTT. This encodes CSATHWRGNEKLFF.

This sequence joins TRBV9 and TRBJ2-3, with 10 bases identical to TRBD2. Germline V gene sequence: CDR1 SGDLS, CDR2 YYNGEE. The length of the CDR3 is 15 residues. V shed 1 base and J 4 bases; nucleotides not matched to a gene: 3. In DNA, the CDR3 is TGTGCCAGCAGCGTATGGACTAGCGGTGCAGATACGCAGTATTTT. Amino acid sequence: CASSVWTSGADTQYF.

The rearrangement uses TRBV7-9 and TRBJ2-5; 9 nucleotides match TRBD1. Unmatched junction bases numbered 10, after V lost 5 bases and J lost 3 bases. Per the germline V gene, CDR1 is SEHNR and CDR2 is FQNEAQ (reference sequence). The CDR3 has 16 residues. CDR3 sequence reads: CASSNQPGQGKETQYF. Written as DNA, the CDR3 is TGTGCCAGCAGCAATCAACCGGGACAGGGCAAAGAGACCCAGTACTTC.